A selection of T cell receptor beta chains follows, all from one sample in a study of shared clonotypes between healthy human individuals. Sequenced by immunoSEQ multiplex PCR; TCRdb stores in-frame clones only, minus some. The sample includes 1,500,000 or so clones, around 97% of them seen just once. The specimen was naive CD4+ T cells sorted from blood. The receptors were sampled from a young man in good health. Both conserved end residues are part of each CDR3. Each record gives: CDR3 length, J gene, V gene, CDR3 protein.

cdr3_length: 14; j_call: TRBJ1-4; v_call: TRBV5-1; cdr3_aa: CASSFGQDGEKLFF
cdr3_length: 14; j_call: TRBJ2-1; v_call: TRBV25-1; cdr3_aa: CASGGSRTYNEQFF
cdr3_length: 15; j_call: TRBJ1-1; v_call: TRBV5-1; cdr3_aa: CASTPLGRGITEAFF
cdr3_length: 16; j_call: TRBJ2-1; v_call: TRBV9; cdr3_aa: CASSVEGRGSYNEQFF
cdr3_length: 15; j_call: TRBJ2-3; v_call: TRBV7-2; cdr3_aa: CASSLSPGGVDTQYF
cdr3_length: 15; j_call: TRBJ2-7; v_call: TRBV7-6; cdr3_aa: CASSLVSDWAYEQYF
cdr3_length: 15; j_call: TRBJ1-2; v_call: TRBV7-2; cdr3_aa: CASSPLGQGSYGYTF
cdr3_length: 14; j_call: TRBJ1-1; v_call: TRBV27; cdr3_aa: CASTSQDLNTEAFF
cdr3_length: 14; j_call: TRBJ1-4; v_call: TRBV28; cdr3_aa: CASIGSGPGEKLFF
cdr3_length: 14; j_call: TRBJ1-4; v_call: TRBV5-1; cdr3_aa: CASSLGTVVEKLFF
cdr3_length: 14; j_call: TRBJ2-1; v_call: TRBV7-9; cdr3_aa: CASSYRQGWNEQFF
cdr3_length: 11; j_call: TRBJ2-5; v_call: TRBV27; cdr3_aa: CASSAQETQYF
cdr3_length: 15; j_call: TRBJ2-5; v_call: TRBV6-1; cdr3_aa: CASSRSGTAQETQYF
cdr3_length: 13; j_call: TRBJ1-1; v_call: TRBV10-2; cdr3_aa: CATNPGEAKEAFF
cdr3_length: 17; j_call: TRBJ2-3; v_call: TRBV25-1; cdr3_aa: CASSALDTSANTDTQYF
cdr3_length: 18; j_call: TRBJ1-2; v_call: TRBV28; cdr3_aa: CASSDIREFETSNYGYTF
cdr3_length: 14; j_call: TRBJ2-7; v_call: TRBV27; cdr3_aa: CASSFHSRFSEQYF
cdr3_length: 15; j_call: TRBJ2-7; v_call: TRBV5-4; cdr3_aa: CASSSKAGGPGEQYF
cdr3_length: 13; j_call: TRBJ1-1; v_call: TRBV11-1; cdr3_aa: CASSPRQYTEAFF
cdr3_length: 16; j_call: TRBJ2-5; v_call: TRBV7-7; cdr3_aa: CASSLDGTGVGETQYF
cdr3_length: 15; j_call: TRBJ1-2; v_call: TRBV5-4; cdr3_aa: CASSPVGTLNYGYTF
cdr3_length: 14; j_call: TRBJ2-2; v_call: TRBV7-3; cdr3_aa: CASSLGQNTGELFF
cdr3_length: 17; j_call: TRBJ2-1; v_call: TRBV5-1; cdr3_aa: CASSLGILAGPDNEQFF
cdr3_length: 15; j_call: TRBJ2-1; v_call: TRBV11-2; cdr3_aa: CASSSRLAGHNEQFF
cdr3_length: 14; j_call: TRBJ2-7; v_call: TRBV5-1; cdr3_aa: CASSLVAGLDEQYF
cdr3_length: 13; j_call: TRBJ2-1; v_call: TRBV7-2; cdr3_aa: CASSLGWVSEQFF
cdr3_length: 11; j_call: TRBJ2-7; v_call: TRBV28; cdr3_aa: CASTGSYEQYF
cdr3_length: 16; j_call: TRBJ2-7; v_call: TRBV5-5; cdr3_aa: CASSLGDSGPRYEQYF
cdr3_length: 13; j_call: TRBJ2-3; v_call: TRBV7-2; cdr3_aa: CASSLAADVTQYF
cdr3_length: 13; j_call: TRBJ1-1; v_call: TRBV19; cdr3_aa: CASSIRAGTEAFF
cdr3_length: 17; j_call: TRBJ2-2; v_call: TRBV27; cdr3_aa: CASSLLLRRGAGGELFF
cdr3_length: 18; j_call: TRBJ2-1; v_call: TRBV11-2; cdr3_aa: CASSLGGASGRRDNEQFF
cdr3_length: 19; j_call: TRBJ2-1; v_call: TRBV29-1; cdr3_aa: CSVAPGTGLGGSGNNEQFF
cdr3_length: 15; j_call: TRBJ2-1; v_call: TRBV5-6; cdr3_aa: CASSLRHPGGNEQFF
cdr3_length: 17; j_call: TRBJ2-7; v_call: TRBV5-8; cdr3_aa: CASSYLWMTGEFYEQYF
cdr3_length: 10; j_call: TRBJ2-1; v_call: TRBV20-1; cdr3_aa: CSAYRDSQFF
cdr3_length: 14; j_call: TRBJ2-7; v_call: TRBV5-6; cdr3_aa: CASSLGRGSYEQYF
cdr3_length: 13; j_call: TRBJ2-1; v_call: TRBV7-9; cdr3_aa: CAEAAGSYNEQFF
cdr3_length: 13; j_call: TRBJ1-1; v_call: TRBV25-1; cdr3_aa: CASSEYGFTEAFF
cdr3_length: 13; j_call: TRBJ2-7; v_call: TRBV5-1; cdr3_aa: CASSLWDDYEQYF
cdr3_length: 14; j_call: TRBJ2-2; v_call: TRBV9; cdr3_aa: CASSVVGSAGELFF
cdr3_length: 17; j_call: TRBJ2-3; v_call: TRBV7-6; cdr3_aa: CASSLAGLERDTDTQYF
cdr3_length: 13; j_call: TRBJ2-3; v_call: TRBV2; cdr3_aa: CASAGSGGDTQYF
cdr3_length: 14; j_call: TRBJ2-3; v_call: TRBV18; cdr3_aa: CASSPIGFQDTQYF
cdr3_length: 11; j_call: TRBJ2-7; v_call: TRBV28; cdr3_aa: CASREGATPDF
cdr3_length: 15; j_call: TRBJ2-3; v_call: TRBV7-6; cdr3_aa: CASSLGTSGTDTQYF
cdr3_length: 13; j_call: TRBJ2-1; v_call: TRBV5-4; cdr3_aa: CASSLELYNEQFF
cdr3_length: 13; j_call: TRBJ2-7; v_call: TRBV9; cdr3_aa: CASSVASSYEQYF
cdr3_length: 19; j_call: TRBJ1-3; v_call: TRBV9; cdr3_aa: CASSVSTDRGVLSGNTIYF
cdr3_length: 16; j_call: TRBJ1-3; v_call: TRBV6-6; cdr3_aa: CASSYLSGVSGNTIYF
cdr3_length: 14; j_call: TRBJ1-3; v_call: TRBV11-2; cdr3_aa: CASKTGVRGNTIYF
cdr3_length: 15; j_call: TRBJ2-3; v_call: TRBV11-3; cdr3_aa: CASSTTSGGTDTQYF
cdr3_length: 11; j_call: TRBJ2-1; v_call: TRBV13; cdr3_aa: CASSLYNEQFF
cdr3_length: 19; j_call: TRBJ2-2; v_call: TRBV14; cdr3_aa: CASSQHSGLAFANTGELFF
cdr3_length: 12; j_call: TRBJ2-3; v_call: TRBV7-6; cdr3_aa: CASSRWADTQYF
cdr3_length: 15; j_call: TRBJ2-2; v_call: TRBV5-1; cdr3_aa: CASSWDYQGTGELFF
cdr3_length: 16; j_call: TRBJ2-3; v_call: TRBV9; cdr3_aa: CASSPQAPLTADTQYF
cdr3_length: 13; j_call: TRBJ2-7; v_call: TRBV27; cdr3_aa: CASSLSREYEQYF
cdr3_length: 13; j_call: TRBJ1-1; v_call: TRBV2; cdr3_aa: CASRQEMNTEAFF